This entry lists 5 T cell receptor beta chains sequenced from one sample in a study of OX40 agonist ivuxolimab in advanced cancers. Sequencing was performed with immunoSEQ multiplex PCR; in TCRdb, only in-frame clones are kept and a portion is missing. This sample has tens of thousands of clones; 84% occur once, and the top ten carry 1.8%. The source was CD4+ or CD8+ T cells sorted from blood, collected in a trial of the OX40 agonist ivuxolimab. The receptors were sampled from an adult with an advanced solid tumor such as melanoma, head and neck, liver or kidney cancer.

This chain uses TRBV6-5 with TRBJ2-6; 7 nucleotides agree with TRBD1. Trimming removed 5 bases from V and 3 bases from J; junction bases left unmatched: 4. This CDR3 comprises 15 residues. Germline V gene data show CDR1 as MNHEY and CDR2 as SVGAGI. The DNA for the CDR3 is TGTGCCAGCAGTACCACAGGGGTTGGGGCCAACGTCCTGACTTTC. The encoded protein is CASSTTGVGANVLTF.

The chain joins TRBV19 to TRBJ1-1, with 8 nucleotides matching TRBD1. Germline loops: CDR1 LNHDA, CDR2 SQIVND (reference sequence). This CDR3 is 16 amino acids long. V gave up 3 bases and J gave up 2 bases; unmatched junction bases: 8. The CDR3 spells CASSIGQGGRNTEAFF. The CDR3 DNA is TGTGCCAGTAGTATCGGACAGGGAGGAAGAAACACTGAAGCTTTCTTT.

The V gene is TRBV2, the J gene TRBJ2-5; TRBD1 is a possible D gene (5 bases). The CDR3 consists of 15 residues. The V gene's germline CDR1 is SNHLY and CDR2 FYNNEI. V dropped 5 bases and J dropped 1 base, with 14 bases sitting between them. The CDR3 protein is CASSRAGAAQETQYF. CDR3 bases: TGTGCCAGCAGTAGGGCTGGGGCGGCCCAAGAGACCCAGTACTTC.

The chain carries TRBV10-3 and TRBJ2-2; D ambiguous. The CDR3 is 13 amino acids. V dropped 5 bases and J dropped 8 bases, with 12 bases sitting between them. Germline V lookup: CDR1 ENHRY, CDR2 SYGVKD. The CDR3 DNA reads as TGTGCCATCAGTCGGACGGTCACGGGGGAGCTGTTTTTT. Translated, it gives CAISRTVTGELFF.

The CDR3 loop reads CASSSASGRAGADTQYF. In nucleotides, the CDR3 is TGTGCCAGCAGTTCTGCTAGCGGGAGGGCCGGGGCAGATACGCAGTATTTT. The chain recombines TRBV28 with TRBJ2-3, with 12 bases lining up with TRBD2. Germline-derived CDR1 and CDR2 are MDHEN and SYDVKM. The CDR3 has 17 residues. J gave up 4 bases and V 4 bases, and 9 bases lay outside the gene matches. The full variable domain, completed using reference TRBV28 and TRBJ2-3, is DVKVTQSSRYLVKRTGEKVFLECVQDMDHENMFWYRQDPGLGLRLIYFSYDVKMKEKGDIPEGYSVSREKKERFSLILESASTNQTSMYLCASSSASGRAGADTQYFGPGTRLTVL.